Listed below are T cell receptor beta chains from one sample, sequenced in a study of cytomegalovirus exposure and HLA in healthy donors. Profiled with immunoSEQ multiplex PCR; TCRdb holds only in-frame clones, not every one. The data hold approximately 150,000 clones, with roughly 63% observed a single time. Specimen: PBMCs. These receptors came from a woman aged 60 to 75 in good health and CMV-seropositive. CDR3s include the opening cysteine and the closing phenylalanine or tryptophan. Each record gives: J gene, D gene, V gene, clone size, CDR3 DNA, CDR3 protein. D genes are given only for firm matches. Clone size is given for some rows only: seen once, a few or many times, or a class if the clone is expanded.

TRBJ2-1,TRBD2,TRBV7-3,-,TGTGCCAGCAGCTTTGGAACTAGCGGGAGAACCTCCTACAATGAGCAGTTCTTC,CASSFGTSGRTSYNEQFF
TRBJ1-1,TRBD1,TRBV30,-,TGTGCCTGGAGTGGGACAGGGAACACTGAAGCTTTCTTT,CAWSGTGNTEAFF
TRBJ2-5,TRBD1,TRBV5-1,-,TGCGCCAGCAGCTTGTGGGACAGTCAAGAGACCCAGTACTTC,CASSLWDSQETQYF
TRBJ2-1,TRBD2,TRBV27,-,TGTGCCAGCCTATCCGGGACTAGTGGGGACAATGAGCAGTTCTTC,CASLSGTSGDNEQFF
TRBJ2-5,TRBD2,TRBV4-1,-,TGCGCCAGCAGCCAAGTCGGAGTGGGAGGGTACCAAGAGACCCAGTACTTC,CASSQVGVGGYQETQYF
TRBJ1-1,-,TRBV7-8,-,TGTGCCAGCAGCCCCCGAGGGGGTCAGCAGAACACTGAAGCTTTCTTT,CASSPRGGQQNTEAFF
TRBJ1-2,TRBD1,TRBV28,-,TGTGCCAGTTCCGGGACAGGGGTTGGCTACACCTTC,CASSGTGVGYTF
TRBJ2-3,TRBD2,TRBV9,-,TGTGCCAGCAGCGAGGGGACTAGCGGGAGGGATACGCAGTATTTT,CASSEGTSGRDTQYF
TRBJ2-7,TRBD1,TRBV11-1,-,TGTGCCAGCAGCCCAAAGGACAGGGACTACGAGCAGTACTTC,CASSPKDRDYEQYF
TRBJ2-1,TRBD2,TRBV28,few,TGTGCCAGCAGTTTAGCGGGAGCCCCTGGAGAGCAGTTCTTC,CASSLAGAPGEQFF
TRBJ2-5,TRBD1,TRBV19,-,TGTGCCAGTAGTAAGCAGGAAATCAGGGGGCCGGAGACCCAGTACTTC,CASSKQEIRGPETQYF
TRBJ1-1,-,TRBV5-1,-,TGCGCCAGCAGCTACTACTCGGTGAACACTGAAGCTTTCTTT,CASSYYSVNTEAFF
TRBJ2-3,TRBD2,TRBV4-1,-,TGCGCCAGCAGCCAAAAAGGGACTAGCGATACAGATACGCAGTATTTT,CASSQKGTSDTDTQYF
TRBJ2-2,-,TRBV19,few,TGTGCCAGTAGTACCGGGAAATACACCGGGGAGCTGTTTTTT,CASSTGKYTGELFF
TRBJ2-2,TRBD2,TRBV28,-,TGTGCCAGCAGGAGACTAGCGGGAGTTATCAGGGAGCTGTTTTTT,CASRRLAGVIRELFF
TRBJ2-3,-,TRBV19,-,TGTGCCAGTAGTATAGGACTAGGTAGTAGGGCAGATACGCAGTATTTT,CASSIGLGSRADTQYF
TRBJ2-3,TRBD2,TRBV18,-,TGTGCCAGCTCACCATGGAAGGGCGCGGGAGTTGTAGATACGCAGTATTTT,CASSPWKGAGVVDTQYF
TRBJ2-2,TRBD1,TRBV4-2,-,TGTGCCAGCAGCCAAGATGCGGGCAGGGGGCTGCGCGTGAACACCGGGGAGCTGTTTTTT,CASSQDAGRGLRVNTGELFF
TRBJ2-5,-,TRBV6-6,-,TGTGCCAGCAGTTCCTATACAGGGAGATACGGAGAGACCCAGTACTTC,CASSSYTGRYGETQYF
TRBJ2-5,-,TRBV7-2,-,TGTGCCAGCAGCTTAGGTCTTTGGGCAGATAAAGAGACCCAGTACTTC,CASSLGLWADKETQYF
TRBJ2-5,-,TRBV7-9,-,TGTGCCAGCAGGCGCCGGGAGACCCAGTACTTC,CASRRRETQYF
TRBJ1-1,-,TRBV13,-,TGTGCCAGCAGCATCCAGGGTTACACTGAAGCTTTCTTT,CASSIQGYTEAFF
TRBJ1-2,TRBD1,TRBV4-1,-,TGCGCCAGCAGCCAATCACAGGGGCCGGGTGGCTACACCTTC,CASSQSQGPGGYTF
TRBJ1-2,-,TRBV28,-,TGTGCCAGCAGTCCCCAGGACAAGAACTATGGCTACACCTTC,CASSPQDKNYGYTF
TRBJ2-7,TRBD2,TRBV5-1,few,TGCGCCAGCAGCTTACAAGCGGGAACCCACGAGCAGTACTTC,CASSLQAGTHEQYF
TRBJ2-7,-,TRBV5-1,once,TGCGCCAGCAGCTTGGAACAGGTGAACGAGCAGTACTTC,CASSLEQVNEQYF
TRBJ2-3,TRBD2,TRBV15,-,TGTGCCACCAGCAGAGTAGCGGGAGTGGTAGATACGCAGTATTTT,CATSRVAGVVDTQYF
TRBJ1-2,TRBD1,TRBV4-1,few,TGCGCCAGCAGCCGCGGACAGGGGGCGAACTATGGCTACACCTTC,CASSRGQGANYGYTF
TRBJ1-5,-,TRBV2,few,TGTGCCAGCAGTGAATTGACAAAGGGAGCTCAGCCCCAGCATTTT,CASSELTKGAQPQHF
TRBJ2-1,TRBD2,TRBV7-6,-,TGTGCCAGCAGCTTAAGTCTAGCGGGAGGGCCTGAGCAGTTCTTC,CASSLSLAGGPEQFF
TRBJ2-5,TRBD1,TRBV2,-,TGTGCCAGCAGTTGGACAGGGGAGACCCAGTACTTC,CASSWTGETQYF
TRBJ1-2,-,TRBV30,few,TGTGCCCAGGGACACCCGGCAAACTATGGCTACACCTTC,CAQGHPANYGYTF
TRBJ2-1,TRBD1,TRBV7-9,-,TGTGCCAGCAGCCACCGGGACAGGGAAAACAATGAGCAGTTCTTC,CASSHRDRENNEQFF
TRBJ1-1,-,TRBV6-4,-,TGTGCCAGCCTGCGGGGGGCGTCCAGGAACACTGAAGCTTTCTTT,CASLRGASRNTEAFF
TRBJ2-1,TRBD2,TRBV5-1,-,TGCGCCAGCCGCCCCGGGACTAGCGGGACGAATGAGCAGTTCTTC,CASRPGTSGTNEQFF
TRBJ2-1,-,TRBV7-2,-,TGTGCCAGCAGCTTAGCTAGCGGAAACAACAATGAGCAGTTCTTC,CASSLASGNNNEQFF
TRBJ2-1,TRBD2,TRBV5-1,-,TGCGCCAGCAGCTTGGCCGGGGCGGGAGAGTACAATGAGCAGTTCTTC,CASSLAGAGEYNEQFF
TRBJ1-2,TRBD1,TRBV11-1,few,TGTGCCAGCAGCTACGACAGGGTTCGTGGCTACACCTTC,CASSYDRVRGYTF
TRBJ2-7,-,TRBV5-4,few,TGTGCCAGCAGCTTGAGGGCACTAGGCGAGCAGTACTTC,CASSLRALGEQYF
TRBJ2-2,TRBD1,TRBV28,-,TGTGCCAGCAGTTTAGTGGACAGGGTCCCGAACACCGGGGAGCTGTTTTTT,CASSLVDRVPNTGELFF
TRBJ2-5,TRBD2,TRBV4-2,-,TGTGCCAGCAGCCAAGATTTTAGCGGGGCGCAAGAGACCCAGTACTTC,CASSQDFSGAQETQYF
TRBJ1-1,-,TRBV5-4,-,TGTGCCAGCAGCTGGGGTGGACAAGGGAACACTGAAGCTTTCTTT,CASSWGGQGNTEAFF
TRBJ2-7,TRBD2,TRBV4-2,-,TGTGCCAGCAGCCAAGGTCTAGCGGGTCCCTACGAGCAGTACTTC,CASSQGLAGPYEQYF
TRBJ1-6,TRBD1,TRBV15,-,TGTGCCACCAGCAGAGGCAGGGGGTCACCCCTCCACTTT,CATSRGRGSPLHF
TRBJ1-2,TRBD1,TRBV13,-,TGTGCCAGCAGCTCCCGGGACAGGGCGAACTATGGCTACACCTTC,CASSSRDRANYGYTF
TRBJ2-2,TRBD1,TRBV5-1,-,TGCGCCAGCAGCCGACAGGGCGGACAGAACACCGGGGAGCTGTTTTTT,CASSRQGGQNTGELFF
TRBJ2-3,TRBD2,TRBV5-1,few,TGCGCCAGTAGTAGCGGGGCCGAAGGGGATACGCAGTATTTT,CASSSGAEGDTQYF
TRBJ1-5,-,TRBV9,-,TGTGCCAGCAGCAGACAGGCTGATCAGCCCCAGCATTTT,CASSRQADQPQHF
TRBJ1-2,-,TRBV15,-,TGTGCCACCAGCAGAGGTGGAGATAGCTATGGCTACACCTTC,CATSRGGDSYGYTF
TRBJ1-2,-,TRBV20-1,-,TGCAGTGCGTGGCGGGGTGGCTACACCTTC,CSAWRGGYTF
TRBJ2-7,TRBD1,TRBV27,-,TGTGCCAGCAGTTCGGACAGGGGGCTCGACGAGCAGTACTTC,CASSSDRGLDEQYF
TRBJ2-1,TRBD2,TRBV18,-,TGTGCCAGCTCACCACTAGCGGGAGGTTCCCACAATGAGCAGTTCTTC,CASSPLAGGSHNEQFF
TRBJ2-6,TRBD1,TRBV6-4,few,TGTGCCACCGGACAGGGAGTTTCTGGGGCCAACGTCCTGACTTTC,CATGQGVSGANVLTF
TRBJ2-1,-,TRBV28,-,TGTGCCAGCAGACTAGGGGGGACAGCCTCCTACAATGAGCAGTTCTTC,CASRLGGTASYNEQFF
TRBJ2-7,-,TRBV6-1,-,TGTGCCAGCAGGGGGAGCTCCTACGAGCAGTACTTC,CASRGSSYEQYF